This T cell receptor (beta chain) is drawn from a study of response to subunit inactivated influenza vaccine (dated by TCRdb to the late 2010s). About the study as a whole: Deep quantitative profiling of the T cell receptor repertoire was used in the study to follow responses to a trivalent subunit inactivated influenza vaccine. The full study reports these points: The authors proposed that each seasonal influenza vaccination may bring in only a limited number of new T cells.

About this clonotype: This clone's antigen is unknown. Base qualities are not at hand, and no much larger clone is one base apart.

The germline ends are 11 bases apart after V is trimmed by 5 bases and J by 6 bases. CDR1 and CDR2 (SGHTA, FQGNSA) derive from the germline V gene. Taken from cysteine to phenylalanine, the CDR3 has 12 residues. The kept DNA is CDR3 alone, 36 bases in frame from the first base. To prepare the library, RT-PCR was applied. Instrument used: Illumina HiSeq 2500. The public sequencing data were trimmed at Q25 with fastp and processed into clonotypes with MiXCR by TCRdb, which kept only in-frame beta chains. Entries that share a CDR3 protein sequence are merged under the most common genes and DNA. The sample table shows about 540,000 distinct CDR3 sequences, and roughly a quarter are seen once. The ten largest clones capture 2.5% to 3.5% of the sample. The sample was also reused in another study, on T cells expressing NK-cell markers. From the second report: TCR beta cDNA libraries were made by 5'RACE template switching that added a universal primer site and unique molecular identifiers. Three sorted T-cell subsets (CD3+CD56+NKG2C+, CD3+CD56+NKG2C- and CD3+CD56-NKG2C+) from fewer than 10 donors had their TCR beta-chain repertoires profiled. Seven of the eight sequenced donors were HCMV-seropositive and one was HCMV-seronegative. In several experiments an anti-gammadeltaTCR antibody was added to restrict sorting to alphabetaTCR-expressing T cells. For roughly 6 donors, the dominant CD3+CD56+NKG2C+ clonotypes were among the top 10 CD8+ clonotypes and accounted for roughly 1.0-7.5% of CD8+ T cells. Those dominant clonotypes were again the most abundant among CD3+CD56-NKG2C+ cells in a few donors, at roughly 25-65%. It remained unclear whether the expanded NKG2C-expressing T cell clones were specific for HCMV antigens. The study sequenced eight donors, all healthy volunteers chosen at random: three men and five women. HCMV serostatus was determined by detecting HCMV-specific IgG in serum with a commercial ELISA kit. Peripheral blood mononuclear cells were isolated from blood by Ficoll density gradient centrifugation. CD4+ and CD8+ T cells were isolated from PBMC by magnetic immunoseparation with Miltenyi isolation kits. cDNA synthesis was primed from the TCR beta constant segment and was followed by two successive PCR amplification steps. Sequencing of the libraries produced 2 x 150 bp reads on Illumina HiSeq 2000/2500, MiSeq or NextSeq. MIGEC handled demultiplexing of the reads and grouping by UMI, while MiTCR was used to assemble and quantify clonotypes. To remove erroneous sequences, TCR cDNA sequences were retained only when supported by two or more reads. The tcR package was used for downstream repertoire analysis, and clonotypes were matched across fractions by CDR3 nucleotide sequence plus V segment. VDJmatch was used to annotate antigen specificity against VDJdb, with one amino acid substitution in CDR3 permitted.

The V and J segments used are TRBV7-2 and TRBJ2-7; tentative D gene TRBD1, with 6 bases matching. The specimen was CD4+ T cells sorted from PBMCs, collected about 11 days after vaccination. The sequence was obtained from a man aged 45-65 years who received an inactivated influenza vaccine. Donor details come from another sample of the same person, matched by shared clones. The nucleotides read TGTGCCAGCAGCAAACAGGGTATCGAGCAGTACTTC. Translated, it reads CASSKQGIEQYF.